A selection of T cell receptor beta chains follows, all from one sample in a study of blood T cell repertoires in COVID-19. Clones were read by immunoSEQ multiplex PCR, and TCRdb kept only the in-frame ones, dropping some. The data contain about 220,000 clones, nearly 90% of them seen just once; the ten biggest clones take up roughly 16%. The specimen sequenced was PBMCs or T cells enriched from blood (not recorded which). The receptors stem from a man aged 25-45 years who had been exposed to COVID-19. Each CDR3 is given with its conserved first and last residue. D genes are given only for firm matches. A clone size is listed for some rows: how often the clone was seen (once, few, many), or a class if it is expanded.

d_gene: TRBD1; j_gene: TRBJ2-7; abundance: -; v_gene: TRBV5-1; CDR3nt: TGCGCCAGCAGCTGGGGGGACAGGGAAGGGTACGAGCAGTACTTC; CDR3aa: CASSWGDREGYEQYF
d_gene: TRBD1; j_gene: TRBJ1-2; abundance: -; v_gene: TRBV19; CDR3nt: TGTGCCAGTAGTACCCTCCGGACAGGGTGGCTCTATGGCTACACCTTC; CDR3aa: CASSTLRTGWLYGYTF
d_gene: -; j_gene: TRBJ1-5; abundance: -; v_gene: TRBV19; CDR3nt: TGTGCCAGTAGTACCGGACAGACACATCAGCCCCAGCATTTT; CDR3aa: CASSTGQTHQPQHF
d_gene: -; j_gene: TRBJ2-7; abundance: once; v_gene: TRBV18; CDR3nt: TGTGCCAGCTCACCACAATGGCAGGGCACCTACGAGCAGTACTTC; CDR3aa: CASSPQWQGTYEQYF
d_gene: TRBD2; j_gene: TRBJ2-1; abundance: -; v_gene: TRBV19; CDR3nt: TGTGCCAGTACCCAGACTAGCGGGGGTCGCCACAATGAGCAGTTCTTC; CDR3aa: CASTQTSGGRHNEQFF
d_gene: TRBD2; j_gene: TRBJ2-5; abundance: once; v_gene: TRBV11-2; CDR3nt: TGTGCCAGCAGCAACATAGCGGGGCTGGTAGAGACCCAGTACTTC; CDR3aa: CASSNIAGLVETQYF
d_gene: -; j_gene: TRBJ1-5; abundance: -; v_gene: TRBV4-1; CDR3nt: TGCGCCAGCAGCCAGGGGGGTCAGCCCCAGCATTTT; CDR3aa: CASSQGGQPQHF
d_gene: -; j_gene: TRBJ1-1; abundance: -; v_gene: TRBV20-1; CDR3nt: TGCAGTGCTAGTGTTACGAGGCACACTGAAGCTTTCTTT; CDR3aa: CSASVTRHTEAFF
d_gene: TRBD1; j_gene: TRBJ1-2; abundance: -; v_gene: TRBV6-1; CDR3nt: TGTGCCAGCAGTGAACTTATAGGGGGCGCAGGGAGCTACACCTTC; CDR3aa: CASSELIGGAGSYTF
d_gene: TRBD1; j_gene: TRBJ1-5; abundance: few; v_gene: TRBV15; CDR3nt: TGTGCCACCAGCCCCGAGACAGGGGGACATCAGCCCCAGCATTTT; CDR3aa: CATSPETGGHQPQHF
d_gene: TRBD1; j_gene: TRBJ1-3; abundance: -; v_gene: TRBV4-1; CDR3nt: TGCGCCAGCAGCCAAGGACCCCGGACAGGAGGAAACACCATATATTTT; CDR3aa: CASSQGPRTGGNTIYF
d_gene: TRBD2; j_gene: TRBJ2-3; abundance: -; v_gene: TRBV5-4; CDR3nt: TGTGCCAGCAGCTTGGCCGTTAGCGGGGGGGGATCAGATACGCAGTATTTT; CDR3aa: CASSLAVSGGGSDTQYF
d_gene: TRBD1; j_gene: TRBJ1-1; abundance: -; v_gene: TRBV29-1; CDR3nt: TGCAGCGTTGCGTCGACAGGGTACACTGAAGCTTTCTTT; CDR3aa: CSVASTGYTEAFF
d_gene: -; j_gene: TRBJ2-7; abundance: -; v_gene: TRBV5-5; CDR3nt: TGTGCCAGCAGCTTGTCCCTCTACGAGCAGTACTTC; CDR3aa: CASSLSLYEQYF
d_gene: -; j_gene: TRBJ1-2; abundance: -; v_gene: TRBV24-1; CDR3nt: TGTGCCACCAGTGATTTTGAGGGAGGCTACACCTTC; CDR3aa: CATSDFEGGYTF
d_gene: -; j_gene: TRBJ1-2; abundance: -; v_gene: TRBV3-1/TRBV3-2; CDR3nt: TGTGCCAGCAGCCAAGATGCAGTAGGAGGCGGCTACACCTTC; CDR3aa: CASSQDAVGGGYTF
d_gene: -; j_gene: TRBJ2-3; abundance: -; v_gene: TRBV19; CDR3nt: TGTGCCAGTAGTCAGATACCTAGCACAGATACGCAGTATTTT; CDR3aa: CASSQIPSTDTQYF
d_gene: -; j_gene: TRBJ1-1; abundance: -; v_gene: TRBV9; CDR3nt: TGTGCCAGCAAGCGCCGGGCGGGGGGAGAAGCTTTCTTT; CDR3aa: CASKRRAGGEAFF
d_gene: TRBD2; j_gene: TRBJ2-5; abundance: -; v_gene: TRBV19; CDR3nt: TGTGCCAGTAAGACCCGACTAGCGGGGGGAGAGACCCAGTACTTC; CDR3aa: CASKTRLAGGETQYF
d_gene: -; j_gene: TRBJ2-5; abundance: -; v_gene: TRBV1; CDR3nt: TGCACCAGCAGCCAAGGCCGCCAGGCACGGGGGAGAGAGACCCAGTACTTC; CDR3aa: CTSSQGRQARGRETQYF
d_gene: -; j_gene: TRBJ1-4; abundance: -; v_gene: TRBV19; CDR3nt: TGTGCCAGTAGCGAAGGGACACTTGAAAAACTGTTTTTT; CDR3aa: CASSEGTLEKLFF
d_gene: -; j_gene: TRBJ1-3; abundance: -; v_gene: TRBV19; CDR3nt: TGTGCCAGTAGTAATGGACAGTTCTCTGGAAACACCATATATTTT; CDR3aa: CASSNGQFSGNTIYF
d_gene: TRBD2; j_gene: TRBJ2-5; abundance: -; v_gene: TRBV25-1; CDR3nt: TGTGCCAGCAGTGACCCGCGGGGGGCGGGGGAGACCCAGTACTTC; CDR3aa: CASSDPRGAGETQYF
d_gene: -; j_gene: TRBJ2-7; abundance: -; v_gene: TRBV19; CDR3nt: TGTGCCAGTAGTGAACAGGGTACCTACGAGCAGTACTTC; CDR3aa: CASSEQGTYEQYF
d_gene: TRBD2; j_gene: TRBJ2-7; abundance: -; v_gene: TRBV6-1; CDR3nt: TGTGCCAGCAGTGAGGACAGCGGGGGGGCCTACGAGCAGTACTTC; CDR3aa: CASSEDSGGAYEQYF
d_gene: TRBD1; j_gene: TRBJ1-2; abundance: -; v_gene: TRBV27; CDR3nt: TGTGCCAGCAGGCCAACAGGGGGCAGGGGCGGCTACACCTTC; CDR3aa: CASRPTGGRGGYTF
d_gene: TRBD1; j_gene: TRBJ1-3; abundance: -; v_gene: TRBV5-1; CDR3nt: TGCGCCAGCAGCCGACGGGACAGGGAACCCATATATTTT; CDR3aa: CASSRRDREPIYF
d_gene: TRBD2; j_gene: TRBJ2-1; abundance: -; v_gene: TRBV7-2; CDR3nt: TGTGCCAGCAGCCAAGGTCCCCCGGAGCTAGCGGGATACAATGAGCAGTTCTTC; CDR3aa: CASSQGPPELAGYNEQFF
d_gene: TRBD2; j_gene: TRBJ2-3; abundance: -; v_gene: TRBV5-1; CDR3nt: TGCGCCAGCAGCTTTAGCGGGAAGCTTTCAGATACGCAGTATTTT; CDR3aa: CASSFSGKLSDTQYF
d_gene: -; j_gene: TRBJ1-3; abundance: -; v_gene: TRBV3-1/TRBV3-2; CDR3nt: TGTGCCAGCAGCCAAGGGTTAGACACCATATATTTT; CDR3aa: CASSQGLDTIYF
d_gene: -; j_gene: TRBJ2-1; abundance: -; v_gene: TRBV11-1; CDR3nt: TGTGCCAGCAGCTCTCTAGCTGGGAATGAGCAGTTCTTC; CDR3aa: CASSSLAGNEQFF
d_gene: TRBD1; j_gene: TRBJ1-2; abundance: -; v_gene: TRBV19; CDR3nt: TGTGCCAGCCGAACAGGGGGGGACTATGGCTACACCTTC; CDR3aa: CASRTGGDYGYTF
d_gene: TRBD1; j_gene: TRBJ1-2; abundance: -; v_gene: TRBV4-1; CDR3nt: TGCGCCAGCAGCCAAGCACCCCGGGACAGCCATGGCTACACCTTC; CDR3aa: CASSQAPRDSHGYTF
d_gene: -; j_gene: TRBJ1-3; abundance: once; v_gene: TRBV5-6; CDR3nt: TGTGCCAGCAGCCCGGTAGCCGGCTCTGGAAACACCATATATTTT; CDR3aa: CASSPVAGSGNTIYF
d_gene: -; j_gene: TRBJ2-7; abundance: -; v_gene: TRBV4-3; CDR3nt: TGCGCCAGCAGCCAAGATACTAGGTACGAGCAGTACTTC; CDR3aa: CASSQDTRYEQYF
d_gene: TRBD1; j_gene: TRBJ1-1; abundance: -; v_gene: TRBV4-3; CDR3nt: TGCGCCAGCAGCCTCCAGCCCCGGGACAGGGGGGGACGTACTGAAGCTTTCTTT; CDR3aa: CASSLQPRDRGGRTEAFF
d_gene: TRBD1; j_gene: TRBJ1-2; abundance: -; v_gene: TRBV15; CDR3nt: TGTGCCACCAGCACCCACGCCGGGACAGGCTTCCCCCTAAACTATGGCTACACCTTC; CDR3aa: CATSTHAGTGFPLNYGYTF
d_gene: -; j_gene: TRBJ1-3; abundance: -; v_gene: TRBV4-3; CDR3nt: TGCGCCAGCAGCCGGCTAATGACAGGATCTGGAAACACCATATATTTT; CDR3aa: CASSRLMTGSGNTIYF
d_gene: -; j_gene: TRBJ2-2; abundance: once; v_gene: TRBV15; CDR3nt: TGTGCCACCAGCAGAGTTTTTTTGGGGACTAACACCGGGGAGCTGTTTTTT; CDR3aa: CATSRVFLGTNTGELFF
d_gene: TRBD1; j_gene: TRBJ1-1; abundance: -; v_gene: TRBV7-8; CDR3nt: TGTGCCAGCAGCTTAGGGGCGGGACAGGGGAACACTGAAGCTTTCTTT; CDR3aa: CASSLGAGQGNTEAFF
d_gene: -; j_gene: TRBJ1-1; abundance: -; v_gene: TRBV15; CDR3nt: TGTGCCACCCTTTGGGGCGGGGATTCGGATGAAGCTTTCTTT; CDR3aa: CATLWGGDSDEAFF
d_gene: TRBD2; j_gene: TRBJ2-1; abundance: -; v_gene: TRBV11-2; CDR3nt: TGTGCCAGCAGCTATATGGGACTAGCCTCCAATGAGCAGTTCTTC; CDR3aa: CASSYMGLASNEQFF
d_gene: -; j_gene: TRBJ2-5; abundance: -; v_gene: TRBV9; CDR3nt: TGTGCCAGCAGCGAAGGGGGGGCCCCACAAGAGACCCAGTACTTC; CDR3aa: CASSEGGAPQETQYF
d_gene: TRBD1; j_gene: TRBJ1-2; abundance: once; v_gene: TRBV19; CDR3nt: TGTGCCAGTACCCCGGGACAGGGGGGTTATGGCTACACCTTC; CDR3aa: CASTPGQGGYGYTF
d_gene: -; j_gene: TRBJ1-1; abundance: -; v_gene: TRBV7-9; CDR3nt: TGTGCCAGCAGCTTCCGGGGTACACGTAACACTGAAGCTTTCTTT; CDR3aa: CASSFRGTRNTEAFF
d_gene: -; j_gene: TRBJ1-2; abundance: few; v_gene: TRBV27; CDR3nt: TGTGCCAGCAGTCGAGACTCGGGGTCATATGGCTACACCTTC; CDR3aa: CASSRDSGSYGYTF
d_gene: -; j_gene: TRBJ2-1; abundance: -; v_gene: TRBV18; CDR3nt: TGTGCCAGCTCGTTCGGACAGTTCTACAATGAGCAGTTCTTC; CDR3aa: CASSFGQFYNEQFF